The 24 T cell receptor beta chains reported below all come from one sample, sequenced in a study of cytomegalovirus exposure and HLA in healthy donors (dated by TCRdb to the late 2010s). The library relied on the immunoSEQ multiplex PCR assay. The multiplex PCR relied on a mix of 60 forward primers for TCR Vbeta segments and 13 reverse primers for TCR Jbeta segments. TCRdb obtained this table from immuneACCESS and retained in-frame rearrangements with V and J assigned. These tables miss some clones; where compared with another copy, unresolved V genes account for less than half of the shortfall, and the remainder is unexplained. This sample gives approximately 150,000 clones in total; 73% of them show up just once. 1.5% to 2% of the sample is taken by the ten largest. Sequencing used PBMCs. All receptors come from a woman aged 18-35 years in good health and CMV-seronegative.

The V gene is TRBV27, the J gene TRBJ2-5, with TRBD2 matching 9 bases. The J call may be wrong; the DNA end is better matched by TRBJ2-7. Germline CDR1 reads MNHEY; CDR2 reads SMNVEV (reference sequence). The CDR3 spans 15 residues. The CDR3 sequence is CASSFSIAGAYEQYF. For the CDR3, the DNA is TGTGCCAGCAGTTTCTCGATAGCGGGGGCCTACGAGCAGTACTTC.

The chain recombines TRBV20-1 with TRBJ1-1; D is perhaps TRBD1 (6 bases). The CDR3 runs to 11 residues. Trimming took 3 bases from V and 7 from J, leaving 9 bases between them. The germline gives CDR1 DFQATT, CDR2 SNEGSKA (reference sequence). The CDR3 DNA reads TGCAGTGCTAGGGACAGAGGTGAAGCTTTCTTT. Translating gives CSARDRGEAFF.

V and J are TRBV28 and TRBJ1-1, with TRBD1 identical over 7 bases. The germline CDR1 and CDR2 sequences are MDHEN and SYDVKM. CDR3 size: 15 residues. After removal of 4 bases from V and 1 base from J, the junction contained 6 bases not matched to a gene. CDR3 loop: CASSSSGTANTEAFF. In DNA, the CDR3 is TGTGCCAGCAGTTCCTCCGGGACAGCGAACACTGAAGCTTTCTTT.

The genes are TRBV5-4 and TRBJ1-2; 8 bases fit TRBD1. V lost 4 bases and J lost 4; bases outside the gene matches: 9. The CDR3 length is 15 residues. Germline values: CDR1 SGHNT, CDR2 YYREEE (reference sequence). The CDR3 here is CASSPGQGGGYGYTF. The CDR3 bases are TGTGCCAGCAGCCCTGGACAGGGAGGAGGCTATGGCTACACCTTC.

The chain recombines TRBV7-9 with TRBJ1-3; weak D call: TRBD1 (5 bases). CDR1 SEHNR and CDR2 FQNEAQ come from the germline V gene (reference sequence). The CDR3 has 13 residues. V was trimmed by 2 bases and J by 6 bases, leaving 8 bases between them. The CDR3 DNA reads TGTGCCAGCAGCTTATTGGGACTAAACACCATATATTTT. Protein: CASSLLGLNTIYF.

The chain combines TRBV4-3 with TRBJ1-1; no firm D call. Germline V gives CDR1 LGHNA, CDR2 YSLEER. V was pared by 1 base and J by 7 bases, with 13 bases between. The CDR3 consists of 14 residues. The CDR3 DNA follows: TGCGCCAGCAGCCAAGGTCGGGAGAAGCTTGAAGCTTTCTTT. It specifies CASSQGREKLEAFF.

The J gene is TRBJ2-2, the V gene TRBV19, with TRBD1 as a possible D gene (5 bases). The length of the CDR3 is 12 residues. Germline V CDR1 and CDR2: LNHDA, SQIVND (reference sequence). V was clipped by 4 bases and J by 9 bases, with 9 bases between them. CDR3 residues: CASSRGLWELFF. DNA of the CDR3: TGTGCCAGTAGTAGGGGCCTGTGGGAGCTGTTTTTT. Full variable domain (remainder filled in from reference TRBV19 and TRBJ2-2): DGGITQSPKYLFRKEGQNVTLSCEQNLNHDAMYWYRQDPGQGLRLIYYSQIVNDFQKGDIAEGYSVSREKKESFPLTVTSAQKNPTAFYLCASSRGLWELFFGEGSRLTVL.

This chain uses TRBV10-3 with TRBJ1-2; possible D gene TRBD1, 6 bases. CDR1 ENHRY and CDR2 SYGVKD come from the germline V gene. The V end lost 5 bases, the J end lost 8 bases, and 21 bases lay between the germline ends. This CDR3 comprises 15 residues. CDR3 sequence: CAISIRTETIWGYTF. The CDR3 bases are TGTGCCATCAGTATACGGACAGAGACGATATGGGGCTACACCTTC.

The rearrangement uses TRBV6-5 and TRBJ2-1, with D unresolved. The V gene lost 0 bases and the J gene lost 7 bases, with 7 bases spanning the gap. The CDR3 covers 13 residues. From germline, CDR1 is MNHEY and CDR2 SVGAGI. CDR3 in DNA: TGTGCCAGCAGTTACTCGAGTGGTAATGAGCAGTTCTTC. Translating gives CASSYSSGNEQFF.

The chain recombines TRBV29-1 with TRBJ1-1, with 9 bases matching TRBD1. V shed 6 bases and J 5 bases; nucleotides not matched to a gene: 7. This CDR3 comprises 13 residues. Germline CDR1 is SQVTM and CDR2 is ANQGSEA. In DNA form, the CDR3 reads TGCAGCGTCTGGGTACAGGGGGCTACTGAAGCTTTCTTT. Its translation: CSVWVQGATEAFF.

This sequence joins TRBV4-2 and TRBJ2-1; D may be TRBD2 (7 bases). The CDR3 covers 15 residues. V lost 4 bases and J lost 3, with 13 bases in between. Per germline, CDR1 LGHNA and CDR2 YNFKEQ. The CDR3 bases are TGTGCCAGCAGCCCACGGGGGGCCAGCTACAATGAGCAGTTCTTC. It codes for CASSPRGASYNEQFF.

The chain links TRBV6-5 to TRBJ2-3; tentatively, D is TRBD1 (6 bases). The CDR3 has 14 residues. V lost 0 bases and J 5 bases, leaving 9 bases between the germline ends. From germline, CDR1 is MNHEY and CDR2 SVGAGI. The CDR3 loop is CASSYSQGRDTQYF. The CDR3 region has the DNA TGTGCCAGCAGTTACTCCCAGGGGAGAGATACGCAGTATTTT.

The CDR3 DNA sequence: TGTGCCAGCAGTTCAGAGGGGGTTGGGTCTACCCCGCCCTACGAGCAGTACTTC. Residues: CASSSEGVGSTPPYEQYF. The gene calls are TRBV28 and TRBJ2-7; possibly TRBD1 for D (6 bases). V dropped 4 bases and J dropped 2 bases, with 24 bases sitting between them. This CDR3 contains 18 residues. Per the germline V gene, CDR1 is MDHEN and CDR2 is SYDVKM.

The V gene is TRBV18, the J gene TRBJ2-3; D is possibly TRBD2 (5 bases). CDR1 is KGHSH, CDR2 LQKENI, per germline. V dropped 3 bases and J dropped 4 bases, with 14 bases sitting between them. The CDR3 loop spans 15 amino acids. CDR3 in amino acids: CASSPVTSEADTQYF. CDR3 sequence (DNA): TGTGCCAGCTCACCGGTGACTTCGGAGGCAGATACGCAGTATTTT.

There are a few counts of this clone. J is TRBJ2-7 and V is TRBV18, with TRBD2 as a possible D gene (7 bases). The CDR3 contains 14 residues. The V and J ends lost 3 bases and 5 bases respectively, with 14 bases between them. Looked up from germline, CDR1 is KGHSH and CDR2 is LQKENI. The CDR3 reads CASSPGLGGHEQYV. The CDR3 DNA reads TGTGCCAGCTCACCTGGCTTGGGGGGGCACGAGCAGTACGTC.

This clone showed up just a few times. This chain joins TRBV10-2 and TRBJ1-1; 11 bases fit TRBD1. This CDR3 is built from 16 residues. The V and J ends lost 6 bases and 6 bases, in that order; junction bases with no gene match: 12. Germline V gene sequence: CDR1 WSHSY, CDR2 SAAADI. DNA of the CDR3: TGCGCCAGCAGCGTCAGGACAGGGGGCAGTTTCGCTGAAGCTTTCTTT. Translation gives CASSVRTGGSFAEAFF.

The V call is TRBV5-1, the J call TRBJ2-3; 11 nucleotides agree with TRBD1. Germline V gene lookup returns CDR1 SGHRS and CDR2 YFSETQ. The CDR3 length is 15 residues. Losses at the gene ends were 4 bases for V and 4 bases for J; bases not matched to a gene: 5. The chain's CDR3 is CASSAGQGASDTQYF. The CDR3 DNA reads TGCGCCAGCAGCGCAGGACAGGGGGCATCAGATACGCAGTATTTT.

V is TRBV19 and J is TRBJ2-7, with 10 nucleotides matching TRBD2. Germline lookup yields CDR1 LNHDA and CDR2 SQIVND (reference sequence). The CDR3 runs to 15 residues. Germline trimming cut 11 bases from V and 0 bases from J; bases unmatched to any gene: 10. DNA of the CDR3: TGTGCCTCCGGGGGAGCGGGGGGGAGCTCCTACGAGCAGTACTTC. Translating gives CASGGAGGSSYEQYF.

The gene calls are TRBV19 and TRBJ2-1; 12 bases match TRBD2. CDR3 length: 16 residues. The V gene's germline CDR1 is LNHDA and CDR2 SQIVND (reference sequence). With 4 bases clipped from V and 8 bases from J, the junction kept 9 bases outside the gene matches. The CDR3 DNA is TGTGCCAGTAGTACCCCCGGACTAGCGGGGAGGGATGAGCAGTTCTTC. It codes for CASSTPGLAGRDEQFF. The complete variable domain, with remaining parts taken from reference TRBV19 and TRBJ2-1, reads DGGITQSPKYLFRKEGQNVTLSCEQNLNHDAMYWYRQDPGQGLRLIYYSQIVNDFQKGDIAEGYSVSREKKESFPLTVTSAQKNPTAFYLCASSTPGLAGRDEQFFGPGTRLTVL.

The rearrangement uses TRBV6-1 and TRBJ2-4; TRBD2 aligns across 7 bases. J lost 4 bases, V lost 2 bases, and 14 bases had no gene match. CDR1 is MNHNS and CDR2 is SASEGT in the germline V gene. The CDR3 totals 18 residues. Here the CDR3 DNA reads TGTGCCAGCAGTGAAACTAGCGCGGGGGTGGACAAAAAAAACATTCAGTACTTC. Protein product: CASSETSAGVDKKNIQYF.

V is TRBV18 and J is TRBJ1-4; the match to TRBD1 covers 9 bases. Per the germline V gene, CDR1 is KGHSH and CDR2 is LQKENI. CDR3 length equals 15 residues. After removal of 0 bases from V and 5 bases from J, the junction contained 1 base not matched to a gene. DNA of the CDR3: TGTGCCAGCTCACCACCGGGACAGGGCAATGAAAAACTGTTTTTT. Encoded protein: CASSPPGQGNEKLFF.

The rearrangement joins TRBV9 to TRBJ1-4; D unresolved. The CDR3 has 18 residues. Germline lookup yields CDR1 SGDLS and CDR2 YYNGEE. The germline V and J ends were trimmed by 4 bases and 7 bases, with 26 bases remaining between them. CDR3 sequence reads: CASSLIVEPQPNSEKLFF. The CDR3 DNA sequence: TGTGCCAGCAGCCTTATAGTTGAACCCCAACCTAATAGTGAAAAACTGTTTTTT.

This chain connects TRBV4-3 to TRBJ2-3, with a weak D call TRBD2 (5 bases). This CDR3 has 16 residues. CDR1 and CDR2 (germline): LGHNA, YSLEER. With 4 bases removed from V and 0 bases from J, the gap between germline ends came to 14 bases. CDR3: CASSLGLAASTDTQYF. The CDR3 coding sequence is TGCGCCAGCAGCCTAGGGCTAGCAGCTAGCACAGATACGCAGTATTTT.

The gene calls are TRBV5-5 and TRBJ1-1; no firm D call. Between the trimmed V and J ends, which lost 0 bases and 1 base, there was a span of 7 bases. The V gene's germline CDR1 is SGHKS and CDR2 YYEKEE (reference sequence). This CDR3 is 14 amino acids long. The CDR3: CASSLVPGNTEAFF. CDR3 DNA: TGTGCCAGCAGCTTGGTCCCGGGGAACACTGAAGCTTTCTTT.